This T cell receptor (beta chain) was captured by sequencing in a study of Graves' ophthalmopathy and Graves' hyperthyroidism. This clonotype was picked up many times. Antigen unknown. The study, taken as a whole, reports: The blood repertoire also included most expanded thyroid clonotypes above 0.001 frequency. Ophthalmopathy progression cases were predicted by the model with approximately 70% sensitivity and 72% to 85% specificity.

The study amplified TCR beta CDR3 regions using RNA transcripts. RT-PCR in the first round used HTBI primers; a second-round multiplex PCR followed. Each CDR3 protein gets one entry after TCRdb re-called the multiplex PCR reads with MiXCR. Altogether tens of thousands of distinct CDR3 sequences are present, 50% being singletons, with the ten largest covering 26%. This CDR3 has 16 residues. In germline, CDR1 is MGHRA, CDR2 YSYEKL. V shed 4 bases, J shed 2 bases, and the junction held 7 bases outside the gene matches. The chain carries TRBV4-1 and TRBJ2-5; 10 positions match TRBD2. Sequencing used peripheral blood. The origin of this receptor is an adult woman with stable Graves' hyperthyroidism. The CDR3 DNA reads TGCGCCAGCAGCCCAATAGCGGGAGGCCCTCAAGAGACCCAGTACTTC. This encodes CASSPIAGGPQETQYF.